What follows are 21 T cell receptor beta chains derived from one specimen sequenced in a study of blood T cell repertoires in COVID-19. Clones were sequenced by immunoSEQ multiplex PCR, and TCRdb holds only the in-frame ones, with some missing. Of about 330,000 clones listed, more than 75% are singletons. The source material was PBMCs or T cells enriched from blood (not recorded which). These receptors were collected from a woman aged 18-35 years who had recovered from COVID-19.

The J gene is TRBJ1-2, the V gene TRBV4-1; 11 bases line up with TRBD1. Germline V lookup: CDR1 MGHRA, CDR2 YSYEKL. The CDR3 has 16 amino acids. The ends lost 0 bases at V and 4 bases at J; junction bases unmatched: 4. The CDR3 reads CASSQDRGTGGYGYTF. Here the CDR3 DNA reads TGCGCCAGCAGCCAAGATCGTGGGACAGGGGGCTATGGCTACACCTTC.

The chain has TRBV7-8 and TRBJ1-5; 8 bases are shared with TRBD1. The V segment lost 4 bases and the J segment 3 bases; nucleotides outside the gene matches: 8. This CDR3 comprises 16 residues. Germline V gives CDR1 SGHVS, CDR2 FQNEAQ. The CDR3 is CASSSDGTGYNQPQHF. The CDR3, as DNA: TGTGCCAGCAGCTCAGACGGGACAGGCTACAATCAGCCCCAGCATTTT.

This rearrangement joins TRBV29-1 to TRBJ1-2; TRBD1 aligns across 7 bases. Germline V gene data show CDR1 as SQVTM and CDR2 as ANQGSEA. V lost 5 bases, J lost 4 bases, and 1 base stayed unmatched. The CDR3 runs 11 residues. The CDR3 coding sequence is TGCAGCGTTAGGACAGGCTATGGCTACACCTTC. Translation gives CSVRTGYGYTF.

The chain employs TRBV12-5 and TRBJ1-1; 8 nucleotides agree with TRBD1. V dropped 1 base and J dropped 6; count of bases not matched to a gene: 4. The CDR3 has 14 amino acids. Looked up from germline, CDR1 is LGHNT and CDR2 is FRNRAP. The CDR3 bases are TGTGCTAGTGGTTTGGGGGAGACAGGGGCTGAAGCTTTCTTT. As protein: CASGLGETGAEAFF.

V usage is TRBV10-1 and J usage is TRBJ1-1, with 9 nucleotides matching TRBD1. The CDR3 is 16 residues long. J was trimmed by 1 base and V by 1 base; bases with no gene match: 4. The germline CDR1 and CDR2 sequences are WNHNN and SYGVQD (reference sequence). The CDR3 DNA is TGCGCCAGCAGTGAGTATAGGACAGGGGCGAACACTGAAGCTTTCTTT. Translating it yields CASSEYRTGANTEAFF.

The V gene is TRBV11-2, the J gene TRBJ1-2; D remains unclear. The V gene lost 2 bases and the J gene lost 3 bases, with 10 bases spanning the gap. This CDR3 comprises 14 residues. CDR1 and CDR2 from the germline V gene are SGHAT and FQNNGV. The DNA of the CDR3 is TGTGCCAGCAGCTTATCTGGGCAGGACTATGGCTACACCTTC. Protein sequence: CASSLSGQDYGYTF.

The chain has TRBV19 and TRBJ2-7; 7 nucleotides agree with TRBD2. CDR1 is LNHDA, CDR2 SQIVND, per germline (reference sequence). V lost 6 bases, J lost 4 bases, and 9 bases stayed unmatched. This CDR3 spans 14 amino acids. DNA of the CDR3: TGTGCCAGTAGCGCACTAGCGACGGCTTACGAGCAGTACTTC. Amino acid sequence: CASSALATAYEQYF.

The chain has TRBV28 and TRBJ1-1; D might be TRBD1 (5 bases). Germline V CDR1 and CDR2: MDHEN, SYDVKM. Trimming shortened V by 6 bases and J by 8 bases, and 10 bases separated the two germline ends. The CDR3 contains 11 residues. The CDR3 sequence is CASSLRQEAFF. In DNA, the CDR3 is TGTGCCAGCAGCCTCCGACAGGAAGCTTTCTTT. The complete variable domain, with remaining parts taken from reference TRBV28 and TRBJ1-1, reads DVKVTQSSRYLVKRTGEKVFLECVQDMDHENMFWYRQDPGLGLRLIYFSYDVKMKEKGDIPEGYSVSREKKERFSLILESASTNQTSMYLCASSLRQEAFFGQGTRLTVV.

This chain uses TRBV18 with TRBJ1-1; TRBD1 agrees at 8 bases. From germline, CDR1 is KGHSH and CDR2 LQKENI. The length of the CDR3 is 13 residues. With 5 bases clipped from V and 3 bases from J, the junction kept 2 bases outside the gene matches. DNA of the CDR3: TGTGCCAGCTCATCGACAGGGGACACTGAAGCTTTCTTT. Translating it yields CASSSTGDTEAFF. Full variable domain (rest looked up from reference TRBV18 and TRBJ1-1): NAGVMQNPRHLVRRRGQEARLRCSPMKGHSHVYWYRQLPEEGLKFMVYLQKENIIDESGMPKERFSAEFPKEGPSILRIQQVVRGDSAAYFCASSSTGDTEAFFGQGTRLTVV.

This clone was counted a single time. The chain is built from TRBV3-1 (or the pseudogene TRBV3-2) and TRBJ1-1; D perhaps matches TRBD1 (5 bases). V shed 5 bases and J shed 11 bases, with 21 bases lying between them. The CDR3 length is 14 residues. Germline lookup yields CDR1 LGHDT and CDR2 YNNKEL (reference sequence). The CDR3 protein is CASSSGGSSSFAFF. The CDR3 region has the DNA TGTGCCAGCAGCTCCGGGGGGTCCTCGTCGTTCGCTTTCTTT.

This sequence joins TRBV5-1 and TRBJ2-7, with 7 bases identical to TRBD2. Per germline, CDR1 SGHRS and CDR2 YFSETQ. The CDR3 contains 15 residues. V trimming: 4 bases; J trimming: 3 bases; junction bases outside the gene matches: 10. The DNA of the CDR3 is TGCGCCAGCAGCCCCACTGGACTAGTTGGCTACGAGCAGTACTTC. Its protein product is CASSPTGLVGYEQYF.

The chain links TRBV7-9 to TRBJ1-2; tentatively, D is TRBD1 (6 bases). From germline, CDR1 is SEHNR and CDR2 FQNEAQ (reference sequence). The V and J ends lost 5 bases and 2 bases respectively, with 15 bases between them. The CDR3 covers 15 residues. CDR3 in DNA: TGTGCCAGCAGCCCTCCCGACCAGGGGAACTATGGCTACACCTTC. Its translation is CASSPPDQGNYGYTF. The variable domain in full, with the rest retrieved from reference TRBV7-9 and TRBJ1-2, is DTGVSQNPRHKITKRGQNVTFRCDPISEHNRLYWYRQTLGQGPEFLTYFQNEAQLEKSRLLSDRFSAERPKGSFSTLEIQRTEQGDSAMYLCASSPPDQGNYGYTFGSGTRLTVV.

This clone was counted once. The chain couples TRBV19 to TRBJ2-1, with a tentative D call TRBD1 (5 bases). In germline, CDR1 is LNHDA, CDR2 SQIVND (reference sequence). The CDR3 has 14 amino acids. V was trimmed by 5 bases and J by 4 bases, leaving 12 bases between them. The CDR3 loop is CASSPPDTYNEQFF. CDR3 DNA sequence: TGTGCCAGTAGTCCGCCGGACACGTACAATGAGCAGTTCTTC.

The chain carries TRBV7-6 and TRBJ2-2; 7 nucleotides agree with TRBD1. The ends lost 5 bases at V and 1 base at J; junction bases unmatched: 7. Germline V gives CDR1 SGHVS, CDR2 FNYEAQ. This CDR3 contains 16 residues. This CDR3 reads CASSLERTGNTGELFF. CDR3 in DNA: TGTGCCAGCAGCCTAGAGAGGACAGGGAACACCGGGGAGCTGTTTTTT.

CDR3 residues: CASSWGDYGYTF. Here the CDR3 DNA reads TGTGCCAGCAGTTGGGGGGACTATGGCTACACCTTC. V gene TRBV28 combines with J gene TRBJ1-2, with D maybe TRBD1 (5 bases). The CDR3 totals 12 residues. Per germline, CDR1 MDHEN and CDR2 SYDVKM. Trimming left V 4 bases short and J 3 bases short, with 6 bases between.

The CDR3 region has the DNA TGTGCCAGCAGTGAACGCACAGCTAACACCGGGGAGCTGTTTTTT. This encodes CASSERTANTGELFF. The chain employs TRBV6-1 and TRBJ2-2; D ambiguous. The germline V gene has CDR1 MNHNS and CDR2 SASEGT. The CDR3 extends over 15 amino acids. V was pared by 2 bases and J by 2 bases, with 9 bases between.

This chain links TRBV10-1 with TRBJ1-3; tentative D call: TRBD1 (6 bases). V was clipped by 0 bases and J by 4 bases, with 10 bases between them. The CDR3 is 15 amino acids. Germline V gene sequence: CDR1 WNHNN, CDR2 SYGVQD (reference sequence). CDR3 sequence: CASSESGHLGNTIYF. The DNA for the CDR3 is TGCGCCAGCAGTGAGTCGGGACATTTAGGAAACACCATATATTTT.

The chain joins TRBV3-1 (or the pseudogene TRBV3-2) to TRBJ1-1; unclear D gene. CDR1 and CDR2 (germline): LGHDT, YNNKEL (reference sequence). The CDR3 sequence is 12 residues long. The V end was cut by 5 bases, the J end by 0 bases, with 4 bases between. CDR3: CASSTLNTEAFF. CDR3 DNA sequence: TGTGCCAGCAGCACATTGAACACTGAAGCTTTCTTT.

The chain recombines TRBV7-9 with TRBJ1-5; TRBD1 agrees at 7 bases. The germline V gene encodes CDR1 SEHNR and CDR2 FQNEAQ (reference sequence). This CDR3 spans 15 amino acids. After removal of 5 bases from V and 7 bases from J, the junction contained 11 bases not matched to a gene. The CDR3 spells CASSPGAGGNQPQHF. CDR3 coding DNA: TGTGCCAGCAGCCCGGGAGCAGGGGGTAACCAGCCCCAGCATTTT.

A single count supports this clone. The V gene is TRBV5-1, the J gene TRBJ1-4; 10 bases match TRBD1. This CDR3 has 16 amino acids. The ends lost 4 bases at V and 8 bases at J; junction bases unmatched: 11. Per germline, CDR1 SGHRS and CDR2 YFSETQ. The CDR3 DNA reads TGCGCCAGCAGCCTGGGTCGGGACAGGGGATGGGAAAAACTGTTTTTT. It specifies CASSLGRDRGWEKLFF.

The chain combines TRBV30 with TRBJ1-4; TRBD1 is a possible D gene (5 bases). V dropped 6 bases and J dropped 4 bases, with 6 bases sitting between them. The CDR3 loop spans 11 amino acids. The germline gives CDR1 GTSNPN, CDR2 SVGIG (reference sequence). The CDR3 is CACGGNEKLFF. The CDR3 DNA is TGTGCCTGCGGGGGTAATGAAAAACTGTTTTTT. Using reference TRBV30 and TRBJ1-4 for the parts outside the CDR3, the full variable domain is SQTIHQWPATLVQPVGSPLSLECTVEGTSNPNLYWYRQAAGRGLQLLFYSVGIGQISSEVPQNLSASRPQDRQFILSSKKLLLSDSGFYLCACGGNEKLFFGSGTQLSVL.